This entry lists 8 T cell receptor beta chains sequenced from one sample in a study of chemoradiotherapy in HPV16-positive cancers. Only in-frame clones appear in the TCRdb table, and some are missing; sequencing was by immunoSEQ multiplex PCR. The sample records under 15,000 clones, approximately 86% being singletons. Sequenced here: blood, sampled from a patient who underwent chemoradiotherapy. These receptors all come from a human donor with HPV-associated anogenital cancer.

The chain employs TRBV29-1 and TRBJ2-1, with a tentative D call TRBD2 (5 bases). CDR1 and CDR2 (germline): SQVTM, ANQGSEA. The CDR3 has 14 residues. V was trimmed by 3 bases and J by 4 bases, leaving 13 bases between them. The CDR3 spells CSVEPSLRYNEQFF. The CDR3 DNA reads as TGCAGCGTTGAGCCTAGCCTCCGTTACAATGAGCAGTTCTTC.

The J gene is TRBJ2-5, the V gene TRBV18; D is ambiguous. Trimming shortened V by 2 bases and J by 4 bases, and 8 bases separated the two germline ends. The CDR3 consists of 13 residues. Germline V gene data show CDR1 as KGHSH and CDR2 as LQKENI. As DNA, the CDR3 is TGTGCCAGCTCACCAGATCCGGGAGAGACCCAGTACTTC. Translated: CASSPDPGETQYF. The full variable domain, rest sourced from reference TRBV18 and TRBJ2-5, is NAGVMQNPRHLVRRRGQEARLRCSPMKGHSHVYWYRQLPEEGLKFMVYLQKENIIDESGMPKERFSAEFPKEGPSILRIQQVVRGDSAAYFCASSPDPGETQYFGPGTRLLVL.

The rearrangement uses TRBV7-6 and TRBJ2-1; tentative D call: TRBD2 (7 bases). V lost 1 base to trimming and J lost 2 bases, with 15 bases between them. CDR1 is SGHVS, CDR2 FNYEAQ, per germline. The CDR3 is 17 residues long. The CDR3 DNA sequence: TGTGCCAGCAGCTTAGAAAGGCCGGGGGGCCCCTACAATGAGCAGTTCTTC. Its translation: CASSLERPGGPYNEQFF.

The chain couples TRBV9 to TRBJ1-2, with 7 positions matching TRBD1. Germline V gene data show CDR1 as SGDLS and CDR2 as YYNGEE. The CDR3 extends over 15 amino acids. J lost 4 bases, V lost 4 bases, and 10 bases had no gene match. CDR3 residues: CASSQTTGLTYGYTF. The CDR3 region has the DNA TGTGCCAGCAGCCAGACGACAGGGCTTACCTATGGCTACACCTTC. Combining the CDR3 with reference TRBV9 and TRBJ1-2 gives the whole variable domain DSGVTQTPKHLITATGQRVTLRCSPRSGDLSVYWYQQSLDQGLQFLIQYYNGEERAKGNILERFSAQQFPDLHSELNLSSLELGDSALYFCASSQTTGLTYGYTFGSGTRLTVV.

A few counts support this clone. The rearrangement uses TRBV5-5 and TRBJ1-2; D not certain. Germline V gives CDR1 SGHKS, CDR2 YYEKEE (reference sequence). CDR3 size: 14 residues. V was cut by 4 bases and J by 4 bases, with 14 bases left in between. CDR3: CASSPTGSAYGYTF. The CDR3 DNA sequence: TGTGCCAGCAGCCCAACCGGGTCCGCCTATGGCTACACCTTC.

This clone has more than one count but fewer than ten. The chain carries TRBV5-6 and TRBJ1-1; D call uncertain. The germline V and J ends were trimmed by 4 bases and 2 bases, with 9 bases remaining between them. Germline assignment: CDR1 SGHDT and CDR2 YYEEEE. This CDR3 has 13 amino acids. CDR3 sequence (DNA): TGTGCCAGCAGCGGGCACCCAAACACTGAAGCTTTCTTT. Translating it yields CASSGHPNTEAFF. Filled out from reference TRBV5-6 and TRBJ1-1, the complete variable domain reads DAGVTQSPTHLIKTRGQQVTLRCSPKSGHDTVSWYQQALGQGPQFIFQYYEEEERQRGNFPDRFSGHQFPNYSSELNVNALLLGDSALYLCASSGHPNTEAFFGQGTRLTVV.

The chain links TRBV19 to TRBJ2-2; no clear D. Looked up from germline, CDR1 is LNHDA and CDR2 is SQIVND (reference sequence). The CDR3 runs to 14 residues. V lost 4 bases, J lost 7 bases, and 13 bases lay in between. The CDR3 nucleotides read TGTGCCAGTAGTAGAGACCCGGCGAGCGGGGAGCTGTTTTTT. It codes for CASSRDPASGELFF. The full variable domain, rest sourced from reference TRBV19 and TRBJ2-2, is DGGITQSPKYLFRKEGQNVTLSCEQNLNHDAMYWYRQDPGQGLRLIYYSQIVNDFQKGDIAEGYSVSREKKESFPLTVTSAQKNPTAFYLCASSRDPASGELFFGEGSRLTVL.

DNA for the CDR3: TGTGCCAGCAGCAAGGCACCCGGACAGTCGAATACCTACGAGCAGTACGTC. Translating it yields CASSKAPGQSNTYEQYV. This sequence joins TRBV7-9 and TRBJ2-7, with D tentatively TRBD1 (6 bases). V lost 5 bases, J lost 2 bases, and 22 bases lay in between. Germline V CDR1 and CDR2: SEHNR, FQNEAQ (reference sequence). The CDR3 sequence is 17 residues long.